This T cell receptor (beta chain) was observed in a study of identical twins. This CDR3 is 15 amino acids long. The V gene's germline CDR1 is SGDLS and CDR2 YYNGEE. Trimming cost V 0 bases and J 5 bases, with 12 bases left between them. TCRdb redid the calling of the 5' RACE reads with MiXCR, one entry per CDR3 protein. This table holds about 690,000 distinct CDR3 sequences, 6% to 6.5% found once. The sample was naive T cells sorted from blood. This receptor was identified in a man between 18 and 35 years old in good health. This chain joins TRBV9 and TRBJ1-5; D remains unclear. As DNA, the CDR3 is TGTGCCAGCAGCGTAGGAGGGAGTGTCGATCAGCCCCAGCATTTT. Its protein product is CASSVGGSVDQPQHF.